This TCR beta chain was found in a study of CD8 T cells in ankylosing spondylitis (dated by TCRdb to 2017 to 2019). With regard to the full study: The study profiled T cell receptor beta repertoires in healthy donors and ankylosing spondylitis patients to find disease-linked TCR variants. The full study cohort comprised some 27 ankylosing spondylitis patients and approximately 100 healthy donors. Samples of peripheral blood were taken, and for ankylosing spondylitis patients, synovial fluid was collected as well. Overall study outcomes, separate from this receptor: Significant enrichment of the disease-linked clones was reported in matched synovial fluid samples from ankylosing spondylitis patients. Some motif variants were previously reported in synovial fluid and blood of reactive arthritis patients, suggesting common disease-initiation mechanisms. The disease-linked clones had a CD8+ phenotype and were found at relatively low frequencies in peripheral blood. Blood from ankylosing spondylitis patients appeared to be characterized by a TCR beta motif composed of eight highly homologous amino acid variants.

Sequencing used an Illumina HiSeq 2500. Quantitative 5'-RACE with molecular barcodes was the method used to prepare the TCR beta libraries. The paper's data handling went like this. To identify disease-linked TCR variants, a new computational method was used, one built on a probabilistic model of VDJ rearrangement. TCRdb reanalyzed the raw reads on its own, using fastp at Q25 for trimming and MiXCR for clone calling, and kept in-frame beta chains. Records with the same CDR3 protein are collapsed into one entry carrying the most frequent genes and DNA. The V and J calls and clone size come from TCRdb's table, not from the authors' own analysis. This sample has about 360,000 distinct CDR3 sequences in its table, and about 20% of those were observed once. 13% of the sample is held by the ten biggest clonotypes. This clonotype has a handful of counts. Its target antigen remains unknown. Base-call qualities are not available, and no considerably larger clone is one nucleotide away.

Trimming costs V 1 base and J 1 base, and their ends lie 14 bases apart. According to the germline V gene, CDR1 reads SQVTM and CDR2 reads ANQGSEA. Counted from cysteine to phenylalanine, this CDR3 has 16 amino acids. Here the CDR3 DNA is all that survives: 48 bases in frame from base 1. This sequence originates from a male donor with ankylosing spondylitis or in good health (not recorded which). Recombination linked TRBV29-1 to TRBJ2-1, with TRBD1 as a weak D call on 6 bases. Sequences were obtained from blood, either unsorted or a sorted T cell fraction (not recorded which). At the DNA level, the sequence is TGCAGCGTTGAAGGGGTGGGGGCAGCTTCCTACAATGAGCAGTTCTTC. Its translation reads: CSVEGVGAASYNEQFF.